These 3 T cell receptor beta chains share one sample of origin, sequenced in a study of blood T cell repertoires in COVID-19. Sequenced by immunoSEQ multiplex PCR; TCRdb stores in-frame clones only, minus some. The sample comprises more than 15,000 clones, approximately 95% of which are singletons, and roughly 4% rests with the top ten. Sequencing used peripheral blood. The receptors come from a woman between 45 and 60 years old with active COVID-19.

V usage is TRBV30 and J usage is TRBJ1-5; 7 positions agree with TRBD1. Germline V CDR1 and CDR2: GTSNPN, SVGIG (reference sequence). V dropped 2 bases and J dropped 7; count of bases not matched to a gene: 14. This CDR3 has 16 amino acids. CDR3 sequence reads: CAWSNPRPGGRQPQHF. In DNA, the CDR3 is TGTGCCTGGAGTAACCCGCGGCCAGGGGGAAGACAGCCCCAGCATTTT.

This clone has a single count. This rearrangement joins TRBV28 to TRBJ2-3; 11 nucleotides line up with TRBD2. The germline gives CDR1 MDHEN, CDR2 SYDVKM. The CDR3 consists of 15 residues. J was trimmed by 7 bases and V by 10 bases; bases with no gene match: 13. The DNA for the CDR3 is TGTGCCACCCAGCCCTTCGGGACTAGCGGTAATACGCAGTATTTT. Translating gives CATQPFGTSGNTQYF.

The V and J genes are TRBV9 and TRBJ2-1; D is possibly TRBD2 (6 bases). Trimming stripped 4 bases from V and 7 bases from J, with 12 bases between. Germline V gives CDR1 SGDLS, CDR2 YYNGEE. This CDR3 has 13 amino acids. The DNA for the CDR3 is TGTGCCAGCAGCCATTATAGCGGAAATGAGCAGTTCTTC. Residues: CASSHYSGNEQFF. Combining the CDR3 with reference TRBV9 and TRBJ2-1 gives the whole variable domain DSGVTQTPKHLITATGQRVTLRCSPRSGDLSVYWYQQSLDQGLQFLIQYYNGEERAKGNILERFSAQQFPDLHSELNLSSLELGDSALYFCASSHYSGNEQFFGPGTRLTVL.